The 28 T cell receptor beta chains presented below share a single source sample, sequenced in a study of STAT5B mutations in CD4+ large granular lymphocyte leukemia. Here immunoSEQ multiplex PCR was the method, and the copy in TCRdb shows in-frame clones only, minus some. The sample holds some 29,000 clones, more than 65% seen once. The source material was CD4+ T cells from blood buffy coats. Receptors originate from a human donor in good health.

This sequence joins TRBV4-3 and TRBJ1-2; maybe TRBD1 (5 bases). The CDR3 loop spans 17 amino acids. Germline lookup yields CDR1 LGHNA and CDR2 YSLEER. With 1 base removed from V and 4 bases from J, the gap between germline ends came to 19 bases. The chain's CDR3 is CASSQARGGDLGYGYTF. In nucleotides, the CDR3 is TGCGCCAGCAGCCAAGCCCGAGGAGGGGACCTGGGCTATGGCTACACCTTC.

For this clone: At one end, the junction sequence differs from germline, possibly due to a read error. The chain joins TRBV4-3 to TRBJ2-5, with D unresolved. The CDR3 length is 14 residues. Per germline, CDR1 LGHNA and CDR2 YSLEER. The CDR3: CASSQGPLAETQYF. CDR3 DNA: TGCGCCAGCAGTCAAGGGCCCCTCGCGGAGACCCAGTACTTC.

The V gene is TRBV4-3, the J gene TRBJ2-3; unclear D gene. The germline V gene has CDR1 LGHNA and CDR2 YSLEER. The CDR3 is 16 amino acids. V lost 1 base, J lost 2 bases, and 13 bases lay in between. The CDR3 sequence: CASSQGYVYNTDTQYF. The CDR3 DNA reads as TGCGCCAGCAGCCAAGGGTATGTGTACAACACAGATACGCAGTATTTT.

The chain couples TRBV15 to TRBJ2-5; TRBD2 aligns across 8 bases. The trim removed 0 bases at V and 5 bases at J, leaving 5 bases unmatched. The CDR3 consists of 15 residues. Germline V CDR1 and CDR2: LNHNV, YYDKDF (reference sequence). The CDR3 is CATSRDRGGLETQYF. The CDR3, as DNA: TGTGCCACCAGCAGAGATCGGGGGGGGCTTGAGACCCAGTACTTC.

This chain links TRBV27 with TRBJ1-6; TRBD1 agrees at 9 bases. The germline V gene has CDR1 MNHEY and CDR2 SMNVEV (reference sequence). CDR3 length: 17 amino acids. V gave up 0 bases and J gave up 7 bases; unmatched junction bases: 7. CDR3 sequence (DNA): TGTGCCAGCAGTTTATCCGGATCGGACAGGGGAAATTCACCCCTCCACTTT. It is translated as CASSLSGSDRGNSPLHF.

The chain recombines TRBV6-5 with TRBJ1-1, with D maybe TRBD1 (6 bases). The CDR3 spans 14 residues. Germline CDR1 and CDR2: MNHEY and SVGAGI. V was pared by 5 bases and J by 1 base, with 11 bases between. Here the CDR3 reads CASSLRQENTEAFF. In nucleotides, the CDR3 is TGTGCCAGCAGTCTTCGACAGGAGAACACTGAAGCTTTCTTT.

This clone was recorded a few times. The V and J genes are TRBV12-5 and TRBJ2-2; D tentatively fits TRBD1 or TRBD2 (5 bases each). Looked up from germline, CDR1 is LGHNT and CDR2 is FRNRAP. The CDR3 has 13 amino acids. With 6 bases removed from V and 6 bases from J, the gap between germline ends came to 11 bases. The CDR3 spells CASGPQGAGELFF. For the CDR3, the DNA is TGTGCTAGTGGGCCTCAGGGAGCCGGGGAGCTGTTTTTT.

The chain recombines TRBV19 with TRBJ1-4; D is uncertain. V lost 1 base and J lost 3, with 12 bases in between. Germline CDR1 reads LNHDA; CDR2 reads SQIVND (reference sequence). CDR3 length: 16 amino acids. For the CDR3, the DNA is TGTGCCAGTAGTATAGGAGAGGCCCCTTCTAATGAAAAACTGTTTTTT. Translation gives CASSIGEAPSNEKLFF.

The gene calls are TRBV6-5 and TRBJ2-7; D may be TRBD2 (6 bases). V lost 0 bases and J 6 bases, leaving 9 bases between the germline ends. The CDR3 consists of 13 residues. In germline, CDR1 is MNHEY, CDR2 SVGAGI. CDR3 amino acids: CASSYSRAGEQYV. The CDR3 DNA follows: TGTGCCAGCAGTTACTCGAGAGCGGGCGAGCAGTACGTC.

This clone has only a few counts. The chain is built from TRBV7-2 and TRBJ1-4, with a tentative D call TRBD1 (6 bases). The CDR3 runs 14 residues. In germline, CDR1 is SGHTA, CDR2 FQGNSA. The ends were cut back, 1 base at V and 11 bases at J, with 14 bases in the middle. In DNA form, the CDR3 reads TGTGCCAGCAGCTTAGAGCCGGCAGGGGAGAAACTGTTTTTT. This translates into CASSLEPAGEKLFF. The variable domain in full, with the rest retrieved from reference TRBV7-2 and TRBJ1-4, is GAGVSQSPSNKVTEKGKDVELRCDPISGHTALYWYRQSLGQGLEFLIYFQGNSAPDKSGLPSDRFSAERTGGSVSTLTIQRTQQEDSAVYLCASSLEPAGEKLFFGSGTQLSVL.

A few counts support this clone. The CDR3 reads CASTSEGGGNSPLHF. DNA of the CDR3: TGTGCCAGTACCTCGGAGGGGGGCGGCAATTCACCCCTCCACTTT. This chain uses TRBV19 with TRBJ1-6; tentatively, D is TRBD1 (6 bases). The CDR3 loop spans 15 amino acids. Germline CDR1 is LNHDA and CDR2 is SQIVND (reference sequence). Trimming cost V 7 bases and J 7 bases, with 17 bases left between them.

This chain joins TRBV19 and TRBJ1-5, with 8 bases fitting TRBD1. The J segment lost 2 bases and the V segment lost 5 bases, leaving 8 bases of the junction unmatched. The germline CDR1 and CDR2 sequences are LNHDA and SQIVND (reference sequence). The CDR3 contains 16 residues. The CDR3 is CASSQTGEGGNQPQHF. As DNA, the CDR3 is TGTGCCAGTAGTCAGACAGGGGAAGGTGGCAATCAGCCCCAGCATTTT.

This clone is medium-sized. The chain employs TRBV6-5 and TRBJ1-1; no clear D. V was cut by 6 bases and J by 2 bases, with 13 bases left in between. The CDR3 runs to 14 residues. CDR1 MNHEY and CDR2 SVGAGI come from the germline V gene. The CDR3 nucleotides read TGTGCCAGCAGAAATCGCCCTGATAACACTGAAGCTTTCTTT. The encoded protein is CASRNRPDNTEAFF.

The chain recombines TRBV2 with TRBJ1-5; D is ambiguous. Trimming left V 2 bases short and J 2 bases short, with 7 bases between. Germline loops: CDR1 SNHLY, CDR2 FYNNEI. This CDR3 has 14 residues. Here the CDR3 DNA reads TGTGCCAGCAGTGAATTAGTAGGCAATCAGCCCCAGCATTTT. This codes for CASSELVGNQPQHF. Variable domain in full (rest from reference TRBV2 and TRBJ1-5): EPEVTQTPSHQVTQMGQEVILRCVPISNHLYFYWYRQILGQKVEFLVSFYNNEISEKSEIFDDQFSVERPDGSNFTLKIRSTKLEDSAMYFCASSELVGNQPQHFGDGTRLSIL.

This clone was detected only a few times. The rearrangement uses TRBV7-6 and TRBJ1-5, with D hard to call. Trimming removed 5 bases at V and 5 bases at J, with 7 bases between. Germline CDR1 is SGHVS and CDR2 is FNYEAQ. The CDR3 is 12 residues long. CDR3 DNA: TGTGCCAGCAGCCCGCCGGATCAGCCCCAGCATTTT. It encodes CASSPPDQPQHF.

This clone has a single count. The rearrangement joins TRBV11-2 to TRBJ2-5; D remains unclear. The CDR3 covers 16 residues. The germline V and J ends were trimmed by 4 bases and 5 bases, with 20 bases remaining between them. The germline CDR1 and CDR2 sequences are SGHAT and FQNNGV. The CDR3 here is CASSSIGSGPWETQYF. The CDR3 DNA is TGTGCCAGCAGCTCAATTGGGTCCGGGCCCTGGGAGACCCAGTACTTC.

The rearrangement uses TRBV5-4 and TRBJ1-2; the match to TRBD1 covers 7 bases. This CDR3 spans 14 amino acids. Trimming removed 4 bases from V and 2 bases from J; junction bases left unmatched: 5. CDR1 and CDR2 from the germline V gene are SGHNT and YYREEE (reference sequence). The CDR3 protein is CASSRTGPNYGYTF. CDR3 in DNA: TGTGCCAGCAGCCGGACAGGCCCAAACTATGGCTACACCTTC.

The J gene is TRBJ2-2, the V gene TRBV29-1; 8 bases match TRBD1. The CDR3 has 15 amino acids. Germline CDR1 is SQVTM and CDR2 is ANQGSEA. After removal of 3 bases from V and 6 bases from J, the junction contained 9 bases not matched to a gene. The CDR3 protein is CSVEALRGRAGELFF. The CDR3 DNA follows: TGCAGCGTTGAGGCACTCAGGGGGCGGGCCGGGGAGCTGTTTTTT.

The chain carries TRBV5-4 and TRBJ2-1; 8 positions agree with TRBD2. The length of the CDR3 is 17 residues. The germline CDR1 and CDR2 sequences are SGHNT and YYREEE (reference sequence). Trimming took 3 bases from V and 0 from J; bases not matched to a gene: 8. The CDR3 nucleotides are TGTGCCAGCAGCTCCGATACTAGCGGCAGCTCCTACAATGAGCAGTTCTTC. The encoded protein is CASSSDTSGSSYNEQFF. Full variable domain (outside the CDR3, taken from reference TRBV5-4 and TRBJ2-1): ETGVTQSPTHLIKTRGQQVTLRCSSQSGHNTVSWYQQALGQGPQFIFQYYREEENGRGNFPPRFSGLQFPNYSSELNVNALELDDSALYLCASSSDTSGSSYNEQFFGPGTRLTVL.

This clone showed up just a few times. The chain links TRBV6-1 to TRBJ1-4; 7 nucleotides line up with TRBD1. Germline CDR1 and CDR2: MNHNS and SASEGT. The CDR3 consists of 14 residues. V was clipped by 1 base and J by 8 bases; unmatched bases: 4. The CDR3: CASSEGTGKEKLFF. The CDR3 DNA is TGTGCCAGCAGTGAAGGGACAGGAAAAGAAAAACTGTTTTTT.

The rearrangement joins TRBV21-1 to TRBJ2-1; the table's D gene call, TRBD2, was not cross checked with the DNA. TRBV21-1 is deemed a pseudogene. The CDR3 loop spans 14 amino acids. Here the CDR3 DNA reads TGTGCCAGACAGGGGACTAGCGGAACCAATGAGCAGTTCTTC. Amino acids: CARQGTSGTNEQFF.

The CDR3 reads CASSLRSGENNEQFF. The CDR3 DNA sequence: TGTGCCAGCAGCTTGCGTAGCGGGGAAAACAATGAGCAGTTCTTC. The V and J genes are TRBV5-4 and TRBJ2-1; 8 nucleotides match TRBD2. The CDR3 loop spans 15 amino acids. V lost 1 base and J lost 5; bases outside the gene matches: 5. Germline V gene lookup returns CDR1 SGHNT and CDR2 YYREEE (reference sequence).

V is TRBV2 and J is TRBJ2-1; TRBD2 aligns across 15 bases. V shed 8 bases and J 8 bases; nucleotides not matched to a gene: 7. CDR1 and CDR2 from the germline V gene are SNHLY and FYNNEI. The CDR3 runs to 15 residues. CDR3 amino acids: CASVWTSGGAYEQFF. CDR3 DNA: TGTGCCAGCGTTTGGACTAGCGGGGGGGCCTATGAGCAGTTCTTC.

The V gene is TRBV19, the J gene TRBJ1-2; D gene unclear. The CDR3 contains 15 residues. Germline CDR1 reads LNHDA; CDR2 reads SQIVND (reference sequence). The V gene lost 7 bases and the J gene lost 4 bases, with 19 bases spanning the gap. CDR3 amino acids: CASNTPDWNTYGYTF. The CDR3 bases are TGTGCCAGTAACACCCCCGACTGGAATACCTATGGCTACACCTTC.

This clone was detected once. The V call is TRBV5-1, the J call TRBJ2-3, with 7 bases fitting TRBD1. The germline V gene has CDR1 SGHRS and CDR2 YFSETQ. With 4 bases clipped from V and 2 bases from J, the junction kept 10 bases outside the gene matches. The CDR3 runs to 16 residues. CDR3 loop: CASSPLTGRNTDTQYF. CDR3 in DNA: TGCGCCAGCAGCCCACTGACAGGGCGAAACACAGATACGCAGTATTTT. Variable domain in full (rest from reference TRBV5-1 and TRBJ2-3): KAGVTQTPRYLIKTRGQQVTLSCSPISGHRSVSWYQQTPGQGLQFLFEYFSETQRNKGNFPGRFSGRQFSNSRSEMNVSTLELGDSALYLCASSPLTGRNTDTQYFGPGTRLTVL.

This sequence joins TRBV7-6 and TRBJ1-4; TRBD1 might be the D (5 bases). In germline, CDR1 is SGHVS, CDR2 FNYEAQ. V lost 1 base and J 7 bases, leaving 10 bases between the germline ends. The CDR3 extends over 14 amino acids. The CDR3 is CASSLGGDGEKLFF. The CDR3 bases are TGTGCCAGCAGCTTAGGGGGGGACGGTGAAAAACTGTTTTTT. The complete variable domain, with remaining parts taken from reference TRBV7-6 and TRBJ1-4, reads GAGVSQSPRYKVTKRGQDVALRCDPISGHVSLYWYRQALGQGPEFLTYFNYEAQQDKSGLPNDRFSAERPEGSISTLTIQRTEQRDSAMYRCASSLGGDGEKLFFGSGTQLSVL.

CDR3 nucleotides: TGCGCCAGCAGAGGGCAGTCCTACAATGAGCAGTTCTTC. Its translation: CASRGQSYNEQFF. The chain employs TRBV5-1 and TRBJ2-1; unclear D gene. The CDR3 extends over 13 amino acids. V lost 5 bases and J 1 base, leaving 7 bases between the germline ends. Germline V gene data show CDR1 as SGHRS and CDR2 as YFSETQ.

The chain links TRBV9 to TRBJ2-3; D gene uncertain. Germline CDR1 is SGDLS and CDR2 is YYNGEE. With 1 base removed from V and 3 bases from J, the gap between germline ends came to 6 bases. The CDR3 consists of 13 residues. CDR3 coding DNA: TGTGCCAGCAGCGTAAGAGGAACAGATACGCAGTATTTT. Encoded protein: CASSVRGTDTQYF.